The sample holds a few counts of the clone carrying this T cell receptor (beta chain). The antigen is not known. Individuals having autoimmune disease history or systemic immunosuppression were not enrolled. Patients had blood sampled at baseline and again on cycle 4 day 1 and cycle 7 day 1. Only in-frame clones appear in the TCRdb table, and some are missing; sequencing was by immunoSEQ multiplex PCR. The sample has some 50,000 clones, approximately 91% seen once. This sample is drawn from a study of OX40 agonist ivuxolimab in advanced cancers. Study information: Ivuxolimab doses were 0.01, 0.1, 0.3, 1.5, 3 or 10 mg/kg every 2 weeks. Study-level findings and limits: At 0.1 to 3.0 mg/kg, CD4+ and CD8+ blood T cells expanded clonally by week 6.

The junction had 11 bases not matched to a gene; V was cut back by 5 bases and J by 8 bases. This CDR3 has 15 residues. Germline V lookup: CDR1 MDHEN, CDR2 SYDVKM. The source material was CD4+ or CD8+ T cells sorted from blood, sampled in a trial of the OX40 agonist ivuxolimab. This rearrangement joins TRBV28 to TRBJ1-4; 7 nucleotides align to TRBD1. This clonotype was sampled from an adult with an advanced solid tumor such as melanoma, head and neck, liver or kidney cancer. The CDR3 DNA sequence: TGTGCCAGCAGTGAAACAACAGGGGTAGAGGAAAAACTGTTTTTT. It specifies CASSETTGVEEKLFF.